This T cell receptor beta chain was recovered during a study of CD8+ T cells in alopecia areata (dated by TCRdb to 2016 to 2019). Looking at the study overall: To study T cell clonal expansion in alopecia areata, the researchers applied high-throughput TCRbeta sequencing to both the C3H/HeJ mouse model and human patients. Human TCRbeta sequencing covered scalp tissue and sorted CD4+ and CD8+ peripheral blood T cells from patchy and totalis/universalis alopecia areata patients and healthy controls. Scalp clonality was compared across normal scalp (n=4), patchy alopecia areata scalp (n=8), and alopecia totalis/universalis scalp (n=8). RNA was obtained with the PAXgene miRNA kit for fixed scalp, the miRNeasy kit for PBMCs, and the RNeasy kit for mouse skin. immunoSEQ multiplex PCR using 35 Vbeta forward primers and 13 Jbeta reverse primers was used to amplify TCRbeta CDR3 regions. General conclusions and limits of the study: Unlike mouse skin, where gammadelta T cells dominate, normal human skin contains resident alphabeta T cells that get sequenced too, which complicates analysis of the scalp TCR repertoire. Higher clonality and more expanded CD8+ clones were observed in lesional scalp than in normal scalp, particularly in alopecia totalis/universalis, a finding suggestive of antigenic drive. TCR sequences shared between patients were less clear than in mice, possibly partly because of HLA diversity in the patient population.

Its CDR3 holds 14 amino acids, cysteine through phenylalanine. The only DNA kept is the CDR3, 42 bases in frame from the first base. V is clipped by 0 bases and J by 1 base, and the sequence between their germline boundaries is 8 bases long. According to the germline V gene, CDR1 reads SGHDT and CDR2 reads YYEEEE. Peripheral blood and lesional scalp punch biopsies were obtained from patients with alopecia areata. After PBMCs were isolated by density centrifugation and stained for CD3, CD4 and CD8, a FACSAria was used to sort CD4+ and CD8+ T cells. The untreated alopecia areata patients were recruited through a multicenter biomarker study. Blood CD8+ T cells from a handful of biomarker-study patients were further sorted into NKG2D-low and NKG2D-high fractions. Turning to this clone: The antigen it binds to is not known. No much larger clonotype is one base removed from it; base qualities were not supplied.

To prepare the library, the immunoSEQ multiplex PCR assay was applied. RNA was extracted from all samples and reverse transcribed into cDNA, which served as template for TCR sequencing. First-strand cDNA was synthesized using SuperScript III with a 2:1 mix of oligo-dT and random hexamers. Amplification bias was assessed with a synthetic immune receptor repertoire, and residual bias was removed computationally. In the paper's pipeline: Raw reads were preprocessed to remove errors, and CDR3 was defined by IMGT conventions from the conserved cysteine to phenylalanine. Clonality was calculated as 1 minus Shannon entropy normalized by log2 of the number of productive unique TCRs. Whether scalp clones were CD4 or CD8 was inferred by matching scalp TCRbeta sequences against CD4 and CD8 repertoires sorted from blood. TCRdb took over this immuneACCESS table, retaining in-frame rearrangements with V and J assigned. Such tables are incomplete; in checked studies, under half of the missing clones stem from an unresolved V gene, and the remainder is unexplained. V, J and clone size derive from that table, while D and trimming were established from the DNA sequence. Recorded for this sample are around 29,000 clones; approximately 65% of them occurred a single time. The ten largest account for approximately 18% of the sample.

The sample comprised NKG2D-high CD8+ T cells sorted from blood. The cell subset or site label of this sample denotes: sorted CD8+ NKG2D-high blood T cells. Rearrangement joined TRBV5-6 to TRBJ2-7; the D gene is unclear. This clonotype was obtained from a human donor with alopecia areata. At the DNA level, the sequence is TGTGCCAGCAGCTTGGCGATCAGATCCTACGAGCAGTACTTC. Its translation reads: CASSLAIRSYEQYF.